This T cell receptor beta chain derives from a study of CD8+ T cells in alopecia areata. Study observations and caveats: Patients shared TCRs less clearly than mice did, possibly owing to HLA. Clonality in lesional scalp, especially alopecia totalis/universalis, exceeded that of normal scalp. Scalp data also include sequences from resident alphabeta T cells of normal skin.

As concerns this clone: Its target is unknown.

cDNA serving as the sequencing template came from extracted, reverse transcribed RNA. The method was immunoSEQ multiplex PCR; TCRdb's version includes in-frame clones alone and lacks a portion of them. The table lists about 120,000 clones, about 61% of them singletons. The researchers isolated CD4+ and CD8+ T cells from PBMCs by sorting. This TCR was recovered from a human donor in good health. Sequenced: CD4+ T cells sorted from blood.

CDR3 protein: CASSEYVREQYF. The CDR3 DNA sequence: TGTGCCAGCAGTGAATATGTGAGGGAGCAGTACTTC. The chain recombines TRBV25-1 with TRBJ2-7; D is unresolved. The CDR3 is made up of 12 amino acids. Germline loops: CDR1 MGHDK, CDR2 SYGVNS. Trimming pared 0 bases from V and 7 bases from J, leaving 7 bases between.